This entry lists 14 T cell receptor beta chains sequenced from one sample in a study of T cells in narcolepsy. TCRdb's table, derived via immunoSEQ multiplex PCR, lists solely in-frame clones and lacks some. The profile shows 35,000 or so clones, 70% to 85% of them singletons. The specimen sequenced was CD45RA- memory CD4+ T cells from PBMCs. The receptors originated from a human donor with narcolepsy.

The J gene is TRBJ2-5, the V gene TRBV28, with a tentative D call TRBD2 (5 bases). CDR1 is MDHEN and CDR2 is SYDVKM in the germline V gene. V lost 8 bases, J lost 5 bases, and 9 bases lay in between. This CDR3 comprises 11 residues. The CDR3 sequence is CASRRGETQYF. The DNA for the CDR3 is TGTGCCAGCCGCCGAGGGGAGACCCAGTACTTC. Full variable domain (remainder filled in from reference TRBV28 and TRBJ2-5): DVKVTQSSRYLVKRTGEKVFLECVQDMDHENMFWYRQDPGLGLRLIYFSYDVKMKEKGDIPEGYSVSREKKERFSLILESASTNQTSMYLCASRRGETQYFGPGTRLLVL.

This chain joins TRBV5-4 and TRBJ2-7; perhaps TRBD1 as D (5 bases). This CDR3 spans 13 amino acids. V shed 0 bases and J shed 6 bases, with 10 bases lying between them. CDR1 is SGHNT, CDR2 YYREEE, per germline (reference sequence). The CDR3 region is CASSLAQGGEQYF. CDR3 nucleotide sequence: TGTGCCAGCAGCTTGGCGCAGGGTGGCGAGCAGTACTTC.

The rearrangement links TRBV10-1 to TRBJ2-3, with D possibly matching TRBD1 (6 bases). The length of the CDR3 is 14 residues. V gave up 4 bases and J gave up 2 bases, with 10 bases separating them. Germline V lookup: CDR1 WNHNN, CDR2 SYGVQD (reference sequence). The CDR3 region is CASSGTAVTDTQYF. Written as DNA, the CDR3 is TGCGCCAGCAGTGGGACAGCAGTCACAGATACGCAGTATTTT.

CDR3 DNA sequence: TGTGCCAGCAGCCAGCAGGGGGCCGGTGGCTACACCTTC. Amino acids: CASSQQGAGGYTF. The rearrangement links TRBV7-2 to TRBJ1-2, with TRBD1 matching over 8 bases. V shed 5 bases, J shed 7 bases, and the junction held 6 bases outside the gene matches. Germline loops: CDR1 SGHTA, CDR2 FQGNSA. There are 13 residues in the CDR3.

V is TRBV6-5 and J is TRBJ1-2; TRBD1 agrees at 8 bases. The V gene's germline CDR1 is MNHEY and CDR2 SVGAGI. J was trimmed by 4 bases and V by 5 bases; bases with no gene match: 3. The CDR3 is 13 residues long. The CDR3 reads CASSRDRSYGYTF. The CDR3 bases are TGTGCCAGCAGTCGGGACAGGAGCTATGGCTACACCTTC.

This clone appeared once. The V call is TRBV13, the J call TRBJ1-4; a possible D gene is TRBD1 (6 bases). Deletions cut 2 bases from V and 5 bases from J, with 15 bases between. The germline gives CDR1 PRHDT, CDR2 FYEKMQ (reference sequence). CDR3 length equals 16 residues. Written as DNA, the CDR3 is TGTGCCAGCAGCTTATTCGGACAGCAAATAAATGAAAAACTGTTTTTT. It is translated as CASSLFGQQINEKLFF.

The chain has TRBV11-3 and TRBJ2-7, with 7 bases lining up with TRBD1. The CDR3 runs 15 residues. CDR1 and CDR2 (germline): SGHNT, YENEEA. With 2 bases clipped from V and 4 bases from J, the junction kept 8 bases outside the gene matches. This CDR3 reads CASSLRGLSYYEQYF. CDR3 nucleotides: TGTGCCAGCAGCTTAAGGGGGCTATCGTATTACGAGCAGTACTTC.

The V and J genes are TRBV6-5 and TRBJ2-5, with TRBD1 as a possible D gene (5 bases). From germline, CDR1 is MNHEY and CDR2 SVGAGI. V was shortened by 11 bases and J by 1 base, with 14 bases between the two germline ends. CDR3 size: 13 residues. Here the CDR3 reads CASFGASQETQYF. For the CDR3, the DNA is TGTGCCTCCTTTGGGGCGAGCCAAGAGACCCAGTACTTC.

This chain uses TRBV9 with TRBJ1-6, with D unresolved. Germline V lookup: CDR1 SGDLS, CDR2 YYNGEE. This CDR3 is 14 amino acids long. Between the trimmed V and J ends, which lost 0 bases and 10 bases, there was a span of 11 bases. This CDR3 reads CASSVAATDSPLHF. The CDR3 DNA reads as TGTGCCAGCAGCGTAGCCGCAACGGACTCACCCCTCCACTTT.

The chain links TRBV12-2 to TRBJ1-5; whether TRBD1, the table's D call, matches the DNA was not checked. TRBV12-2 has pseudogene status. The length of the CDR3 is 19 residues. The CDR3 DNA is TGTGCAAGTCGCTTAGCGTTTCCGGGACAGGGTCTGGTCGATCAGCCCCAGCATTTT. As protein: CASRLAFPGQGLVDQPQHF.

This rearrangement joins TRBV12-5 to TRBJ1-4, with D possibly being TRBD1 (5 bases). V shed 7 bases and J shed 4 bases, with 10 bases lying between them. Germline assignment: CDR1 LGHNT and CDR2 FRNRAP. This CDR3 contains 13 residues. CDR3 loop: CASAGQINEKLFF. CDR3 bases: TGTGCTAGTGCGGGGCAGATTAATGAAAAACTGTTTTTT.

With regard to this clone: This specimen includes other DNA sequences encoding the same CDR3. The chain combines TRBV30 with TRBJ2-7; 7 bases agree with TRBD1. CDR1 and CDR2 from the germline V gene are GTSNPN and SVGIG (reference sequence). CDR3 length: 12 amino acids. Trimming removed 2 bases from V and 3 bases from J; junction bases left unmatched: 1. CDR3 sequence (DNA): TGTGCCTGGAGTACAGGGGTCTACGAGCAGTACTTC. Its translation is CAWSTGVYEQYF.

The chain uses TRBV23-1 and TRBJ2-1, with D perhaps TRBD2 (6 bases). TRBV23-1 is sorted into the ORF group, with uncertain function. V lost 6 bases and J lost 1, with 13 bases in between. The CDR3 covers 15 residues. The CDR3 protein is CASRIGTVSYNEQFF. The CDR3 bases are TGCGCCAGCAGGATCGGGACTGTATCCTACAATGAGCAGTTCTTC.

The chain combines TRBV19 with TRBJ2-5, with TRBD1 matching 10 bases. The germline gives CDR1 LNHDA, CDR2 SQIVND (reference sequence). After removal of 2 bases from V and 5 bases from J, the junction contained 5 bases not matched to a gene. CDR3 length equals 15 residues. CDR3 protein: CASSILTGGGETQYF. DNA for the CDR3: TGTGCCAGTAGTATATTGACAGGGGGCGGGGAGACCCAGTACTTC.